This entry lists 31 T cell receptor beta chains sequenced from one sample in a study of graft-versus-host responses after intestinal transplantation. Profiled with immunoSEQ multiplex PCR; TCRdb holds only in-frame clones, not every one. The data show approximately 74,000 clones, with about 90% seen just once and 0.55% to 0.75% held by the top ten. The sample in question was PBMCs, obtained 98 days after intestinal transplantation. Receptor source: a human patient who received an intestinal transplant, so some T cells may come from the graft donor.

This clone appeared once. This chain links TRBV4-1 with TRBJ2-3, with TRBD2 matching over 12 bases. Per germline, CDR1 MGHRA and CDR2 YSYEKL. This CDR3 is built from 18 residues. J gave up 2 bases and V 0 bases, and 6 bases lay outside the gene matches. CDR3 sequence (DNA): TGCGCCAGCAGCCAAGATACTAGCGGGGGGCCAACCACAGATACGCAGTATTTT. Translation: CASSQDTSGGPTTDTQYF.

The chain joins TRBV6-6 to TRBJ1-5, with 9 bases aligning to TRBD1. The CDR3 length is 15 residues. Germline CDR1 MNHNY, CDR2 SVGAGI (reference sequence). J gave up 1 base and V 6 bases, and 4 bases lay outside the gene matches. CDR3 protein: CASSSGTGSNQPQHF. In nucleotides, the CDR3 is TGTGCCAGCAGCTCCGGGACAGGGAGCAATCAGCCCCAGCATTTT.

The V call is TRBV11-2, the J call TRBJ2-5; TRBD2 aligns across 14 bases. Germline V CDR1 and CDR2: SGHAT, FQNNGV. This CDR3 spans 15 amino acids. Trimming removed 6 bases from V and 4 bases from J; junction bases left unmatched: 4. As DNA, the CDR3 is TGTGCCAGCAGGGGACTAGCGGGAGCGGGAGAGACCCAGTACTTC. Residues: CASRGLAGAGETQYF. The variable domain in full, with the rest retrieved from reference TRBV11-2 and TRBJ2-5, is EAGVAQSPRYKIIEKRQSVAFWCNPISGHATLYWYQQILGQGPKLLIQFQNNGVVDDSQLPKDRFSAERLKGVDSTLKIQPAKLEDSAVYLCASRGLAGAGETQYFGPGTRLLVL.

The chain has TRBV6-1 and TRBJ2-7; D possibly corresponds to TRBD2 (7 bases). Germline loops: CDR1 MNHNS, CDR2 SASEGT. The CDR3 has 15 residues. Trimming pared 6 bases from V and 1 base from J, leaving 16 bases between. This CDR3 reads CASSPGGGGSYEQYF. CDR3 in DNA: TGTGCCAGCAGCCCGGGGGGCGGTGGATCCTACGAGCAGTACTTC.

About this clone: Other DNA sequences of this sample code for an identical CDR3. This sequence joins TRBV5-4 and TRBJ1-5, with D tentatively TRBD1 (5 bases). Germline V gene lookup returns CDR1 SGHNT and CDR2 YYREEE (reference sequence). The ends were cut back, 2 bases at V and 7 bases at J, with 13 bases in the middle. The CDR3 has 14 amino acids. CDR3 protein: CASSLGGANQPQHF. The CDR3 DNA reads as TGTGCCAGCAGCTTAGGAGGGGCGAACCAGCCCCAGCATTTT. The whole variable domain, filled in from reference TRBV5-4 and TRBJ1-5, reads ETGVTQSPTHLIKTRGQQVTLRCSSQSGHNTVSWYQQALGQGPQFIFQYYREEENGRGNFPPRFSGLQFPNYSSELNVNALELDDSALYLCASSLGGANQPQHFGDGTRLSIL.

The J gene is TRBJ2-3, the V gene TRBV9, with 8 bases lining up with TRBD2. The CDR3 contains 17 residues. Losses at the gene ends were 4 bases for V and 5 bases for J; bases not matched to a gene: 15. Germline assignment: CDR1 SGDLS and CDR2 YYNGEE. CDR3 region: CASSLPGIAGLQDTQYF. CDR3 DNA sequence: TGTGCCAGCAGCCTACCTGGGATAGCGGGGTTGCAAGATACGCAGTATTTT.

This clone was observed a single time. The genes are TRBV5-7 and TRBJ2-7; 7 nucleotides agree with TRBD1. TRBV5-7 is designated an ORF whose function remains uncertain. The V segment lost 3 bases and the J segment 5 bases; nucleotides outside the gene matches: 2. The CDR3 runs to 12 residues. The CDR3 DNA follows: TGTGCCAGCAGCTCACAGGGGCACGAGCAGTACTTC. It yields the protein CASSSQGHEQYF.

In nucleotides, the CDR3 is TGTGCCAGCAGTGACAGGGGGTTCAGGAATGAGCAGTTCTTC. Translating gives CASSDRGFRNEQFF. The chain is built from TRBV6-4 and TRBJ2-1, with D perhaps TRBD1 (6 bases). Trimming removed 2 bases at V and 7 bases at J, with 12 bases between. CDR1 is MRHNA, CDR2 SNTAGT, per germline. The CDR3 runs 14 residues.

The chain is built from TRBV21-1 and TRBJ2-1; the table's D call, TRBD1, was not checked against the DNA. TRBV21-1 is a pseudogene segment. The CDR3 length is 12 residues. CDR3 DNA: TGTGCCAGCCAGACAGGGGGCAATGAGCAGTTCTTC. It codes for CASQTGGNEQFF.

The genes are TRBV11-3 and TRBJ2-1, with unresolved D. Germline lookup yields CDR1 SGHNT and CDR2 YENEEA. Trimming cost V 3 bases and J 1 base, with 1 base left between them. The CDR3 contains 12 residues. This CDR3 is CASSFSYNEQFF. CDR3 DNA sequence: TGTGCCAGCAGCTTTTCCTACAATGAGCAGTTCTTC.

The chain carries TRBV5-1 and TRBJ2-4; D perhaps matches TRBD2 (6 bases). The CDR3 sequence is 16 residues long. Germline V gives CDR1 SGHRS, CDR2 YFSETQ. V lost 4 bases to trimming and J lost 3 bases, with 17 bases between them. The CDR3 is CASSPHRGVVKNIQYF. In DNA form, the CDR3 reads TGCGCCAGCAGCCCCCACCGCGGGGTTGTCAAAAACATTCAGTACTTC.

J is TRBJ1-3 and V is TRBV5-1, with 8 bases lining up with TRBD1. The germline gives CDR1 SGHRS, CDR2 YFSETQ. The CDR3 extends over 14 amino acids. J lost 0 bases, V lost 5 bases, and 1 base had no gene match. CDR3 nucleotide sequence: TGCGCCAGCAGGGGACAGGCCTCTGGAAACACCATATATTTT. It translates to CASRGQASGNTIYF.

The V gene is TRBV25-1, the J gene TRBJ1-3; a possible D gene is TRBD1 (6 bases). Trimming pared 5 bases from V and 2 bases from J, leaving 13 bases between. This CDR3 region has 15 residues. Germline CDR1 is MGHDK and CDR2 is SYGVNS. CDR3 nucleotide sequence: TGTGCCAGCAGTACCCTCAGGGGCACTGGAAACACCATATATTTT. Translating it yields CASSTLRGTGNTIYF.

The chain links TRBV9 to TRBJ2-1, with 8 bases fitting TRBD2. Trimming removed 0 bases from V and 2 bases from J; junction bases left unmatched: 1. In germline, CDR1 is SGDLS, CDR2 YYNGEE. CDR3 length: 15 amino acids. CDR3 DNA sequence: TGTGCCAGCAGCGTAGTACTAGCGGCCTACAATGAGCAGTTCTTC. Amino acid sequence: CASSVVLAAYNEQFF.

The gene calls are TRBV6-1 and TRBJ1-2; possible D gene TRBD1, 5 bases. The V end lost 4 bases, the J end lost 4 bases, and 10 bases lay between the germline ends. The CDR3 has 13 residues. CDR1 is MNHNS and CDR2 is SASEGT in the germline V gene. The CDR3 is CASSAQGSYGYTF. In nucleotides, the CDR3 is TGTGCCAGCAGTGCGCAGGGTTCCTATGGCTACACCTTC.

The chain couples TRBV4-3 to TRBJ1-4; 10 positions agree with TRBD1. There are 15 residues in the CDR3. Germline V gene data show CDR1 as LGHNA and CDR2 as YSLEER. The V segment lost 0 bases and the J segment 7 bases; nucleotides outside the gene matches: 2. The CDR3 region is CASSQERDRGEKLFF. The DNA for the CDR3 is TGCGCCAGCAGCCAAGAAAGGGACAGGGGTGAAAAACTGTTTTTT.

J is TRBJ1-5 and V is TRBV18; maybe TRBD1 (6 bases). V lost 6 bases to trimming and J lost 4 bases, with 16 bases between them. CDR3 size: 15 residues. Germline lookup yields CDR1 KGHSH and CDR2 LQKENI. The CDR3 nucleotides are TGTGCCAGCTCGGATGGACAGCCTGGGAATCAGCCCCAGCATTTT. As protein: CASSDGQPGNQPQHF.

This clone came up once. The DNA of the CDR3 is TGCGCCAGCAGCCAAGAACCCTACAGGGTATATACAGATACGCAGTATTTT. It yields the protein CASSQEPYRVYTDTQYF. The chain has TRBV4-3 and TRBJ2-3; a possible D gene is TRBD1 (6 bases). The CDR3 is made up of 17 amino acids. CDR1 is LGHNA, CDR2 YSLEER, per germline. Trimming shortened V by 0 bases and J by 3 bases, and 16 bases separated the two germline ends.

This chain joins TRBV6-5 and TRBJ2-6; possibly TRBD2 for D (7 bases). The CDR3 covers 16 residues. Trimming removed 4 bases at V and 4 bases at J, with 14 bases between. Germline V gene data show CDR1 as MNHEY and CDR2 as SVGAGI. CDR3 in DNA: TGTGCCAGCAGTTCAACCGGGGGGCTCGGGGCCAACGTCCTGACTTTC. Amino acids: CASSSTGGLGANVLTF.

This chain uses TRBV9 with TRBJ2-7; tentative D call: TRBD1 (5 bases). CDR1 and CDR2 (germline): SGDLS, YYNGEE. This CDR3 is built from 16 residues. V was pared by 4 bases and J by 0 bases, with 17 bases between. The CDR3 DNA reads TGTGCCAGCAGCCCCGACAGTTCCGTCATCTCCTACGAGCAGTACTTC. Its translation is CASSPDSSVISYEQYF.

This clone was observed once. The chain joins TRBV10-3 to TRBJ2-5; TRBD2 might be the D (5 bases). The J call is doubtful: the DNA matches TRBJ2-7 better. Germline V gene data show CDR1 as ENHRY and CDR2 as SYGVKD. This CDR3 has 13 amino acids. CDR3 nucleotide sequence: TGTGCCATCAGTGAGGCCAGAGGGTACGAGCAGTACTTC. This codes for CAISEARGYEQYF.

This clone has just a few counts. The V and J genes are TRBV2 and TRBJ2-7, with TRBD2 matching 9 bases. CDR1 and CDR2 (germline): SNHLY, FYNNEI. The CDR3 loop spans 11 amino acids. Trimming took 8 bases from V and 12 from J; bases not matched to a gene: 8. The CDR3 reads CASAGLAMVYF. CDR3 in DNA: TGTGCCAGCGCCGGACTAGCGATGGTGTACTTC.

The rearrangement uses TRBV2 and TRBJ2-5; 9 nucleotides agree with TRBD2. The CDR3 covers 14 residues. CDR1 and CDR2 (germline): SNHLY, FYNNEI. V gave up 7 bases and J gave up 6 bases; unmatched junction bases: 9. The CDR3 nucleotides are TGTGCCAGCATTGGTGGCGGGGGGGCAAAGACCCAGTACTTC. Translation: CASIGGGGAKTQYF.

The CDR3 is CASSSYAGRTYEQYF. The CDR3 DNA sequence: TGTGCCAGCAGCTCGTACGCGGGGAGGACCTACGAGCAGTACTTC. The V gene is TRBV7-9, the J gene TRBJ2-7, with a possible D match to TRBD2 (6 bases). With 4 bases removed from V and 2 bases from J, the gap between germline ends came to 15 bases. This CDR3 region has 15 residues. The V gene's germline CDR1 is SEHNR and CDR2 FQNEAQ (reference sequence).

V gene TRBV9 combines with J gene TRBJ1-1; D is uncertain. This CDR3 is built from 14 residues. Trimming shortened V by 0 bases and J by 3 bases, and 9 bases separated the two germline ends. Germline assignment: CDR1 SGDLS and CDR2 YYNGEE. The CDR3 is CASSVVPGDTEAFF. The DNA for the CDR3 is TGTGCCAGCAGCGTAGTTCCGGGCGACACTGAAGCTTTCTTT.

The rearrangement joins TRBV12-1 to TRBJ2-1; TRBD2 is taken as the D call from the table, unchecked against the DNA. TRBV12-1 is a known pseudogene. There are 15 residues in the CDR3. As DNA, the CDR3 is TGTGCCAGCAGCCGGCGGGAGGTTTCACACAATGAGCAGTTCTTC. Protein product: CASSRREVSHNEQFF.

The gene calls are TRBV4-1 and TRBJ1-3; TRBD1 agrees at 7 bases. Losses at the gene ends were 3 bases for V and 2 bases for J; bases not matched to a gene: 4. Per the germline V gene, CDR1 is MGHRA and CDR2 is YSYEKL. The CDR3 sequence is 15 residues long. CDR3 nucleotides: TGCGCCAGCAGCCAGCTACAGGGGACTGGAAACACCATATATTTT. Protein: CASSQLQGTGNTIYF.

The chain is built from TRBV9 and TRBJ2-2, with D possibly TRBD2 on 5 matching bases. The germline gives CDR1 SGDLS, CDR2 YYNGEE. The CDR3 length is 15 residues. Trimming took 4 bases from V and 4 from J, leaving 14 bases between them. Here the CDR3 DNA reads TGTGCCAGCAGCCTACAACCTCTAGCCACCGGGGAGCTGTTTTTT. Translating gives CASSLQPLATGELFF.

The rearrangement joins TRBV7-9 to TRBJ2-1; TRBD2 matches at 13 bases. The ends lost 4 bases at V and 8 bases at J; junction bases unmatched: 17. From germline, CDR1 is SEHNR and CDR2 FQNEAQ (reference sequence). This CDR3 has 19 residues. The CDR3 protein is CASSSPPELAGGLNDEQFF. The CDR3 DNA reads as TGTGCCAGCAGCTCTCCTCCCGAACTAGCGGGGGGGCTTAACGATGAGCAGTTCTTC.

The rearrangement joins TRBV25-1 to TRBJ1-6; possible D gene TRBD1, 5 bases. Trimming shortened V by 6 bases and J by 7 bases, and 22 bases separated the two germline ends. The CDR3 contains 17 residues. Germline V gene sequence: CDR1 MGHDK, CDR2 SYGVNS. CDR3 region: CASSRVTGAQGNSPLHF. As DNA, the CDR3 is TGTGCCAGCAGCCGGGTAACAGGAGCTCAAGGGAATTCACCCCTCCACTTT.

This clone was observed a single time. The chain uses TRBV5-5 and TRBJ2-5; D unclear. Deletions cut 0 bases from V and 1 base from J, with 13 bases between. Germline V gene lookup returns CDR1 SGHKS and CDR2 YYEKEE (reference sequence). The CDR3 runs 16 residues. CDR3 bases: TGTGCCAGCAGCTTGGAAAAGGCCCACTTCCAAGAGACCCAGTACTTC. It translates to CASSLEKAHFQETQYF.